These 24 T cell receptor beta chains came from one sample sequenced in a study of T cells expressing NK-cell markers. TCRdb re-called the 5' RACE reads and shows each CDR3 protein once, DNA omitted. This sample's clone table lists about 390,000 distinct CDR3 sequences. Sequenced material: blood T cells: a sorted CD56 or NKG2C T cell subset, CD4+ or CD8+ T cells, or bulk PBMC T cells (not recorded which). The receptors were gathered from a woman aged 45-65 years in good health.

The chain carries TRBV6-2 or TRBV6-3 and TRBJ1-2; TCRdb calls TRBD1, which cannot be checked without DNA. The CDR3 contains 12 residues. The germline CDR1 and CDR2 sequences are MNHEY and SVGEGT. CDR3 in amino acids: CASSGTVYGYTF.

This chain joins TRBV20-1 and TRBJ1-6; checking the TCRdb D call of TRBD1 is not possible without DNA. The CDR3 has 16 residues. Germline CDR1 reads DFQATT; CDR2 reads SNEGSKA (reference sequence). The CDR3 reads CSAREGSSGTNSPLHF.

The gene calls are TRBV29-1 and TRBJ2-7. The germline V gene encodes CDR1 SQVTM and CDR2 ANQGSEA. The CDR3 runs 13 residues. The CDR3 reads CSVAQASSYEQYF.

The V and J genes are TRBV5-1 and TRBJ2-2; without DNA, the TCRdb call of TRBD1 cannot be checked. CDR1 SGHRS and CDR2 YFSETQ come from the germline V gene. This CDR3 contains 18 residues. CDR3 region: CASTRGGPGTANTGELFF.

The V and J genes are TRBV12-3 or TRBV12-4 and TRBJ1-2; the D call from TCRdb, TRBD1, cannot be confirmed without DNA. The CDR3 extends over 14 amino acids. The CDR3 sequence is CASSFSGTPYGYTF.

The rearrangement links TRBV10-3 to TRBJ1-2; without DNA, the TCRdb call of TRBD1 cannot be checked. The V gene's germline CDR1 is ENHRY and CDR2 SYGVKD. CDR3 length equals 12 residues. CDR3 protein: CATLQGDYGYTF.

The chain recombines TRBV4-1 with TRBJ2-3; checking the TCRdb D call of TRBD2 is not possible without DNA. The CDR3 runs to 15 residues. Germline V CDR1 and CDR2: MGHRA, YSYEKL. The CDR3 sequence: CASSNPSGLTDTQYF.

V usage is TRBV5-1 and J usage is TRBJ2-1; TCRdb selects TRBD2, and the lack of DNA leaves this call unchecked. The CDR3 extends over 16 amino acids. Germline V CDR1 and CDR2: SGHRS, YFSETQ. The CDR3 protein is CASSLGGLAGYNEQFF.

The chain recombines TRBV11-2 with TRBJ2-5; TCRdb returns TRBD1, unconfirmable since there is no DNA. Germline V gene lookup returns CDR1 SGHAT and CDR2 FQNNGV. The CDR3 consists of 16 residues. CDR3: CASLELGAWGEETQYF.

This chain joins TRBV7-2 and TRBJ2-1; TCRdb names TRBD2, which stays unverified in the absence of DNA. The CDR3 length is 15 residues. The germline gives CDR1 SGHTA, CDR2 FQGNSA. The CDR3 loop is CASSPGGGRVNEQFF.

The rearrangement joins TRBV27 to TRBJ2-1; the D call of TRBD1 rests on TCRdb alone, since no DNA is present to check it. The CDR3 is made up of 13 amino acids. Germline loops: CDR1 MNHEY, CDR2 SMNVEV (reference sequence). CDR3: CASSFYRENEQFF.

The chain is built from TRBV10-3 and TRBJ2-3; lacking DNA, the TRBD1 call made by TCRdb goes unchecked. Germline V gene data show CDR1 as ENHRY and CDR2 as SYGVKD. The CDR3 totals 15 residues. The CDR3 loop reads CAISAGQPNTDTQYF.

V gene TRBV2 combines with J gene TRBJ2-5; lacking DNA, the TRBD1 call made by TCRdb goes unchecked. Germline CDR1 and CDR2: SNHLY and FYNNEI. The CDR3 has 15 amino acids. The CDR3 protein is CASSEYGGPQETQYF.

V gene TRBV5-1 combines with J gene TRBJ2-1; TCRdb returns TRBD2, unconfirmable since there is no DNA. The germline V gene encodes CDR1 SGHRS and CDR2 YFSETQ. CDR3 size: 17 residues. The CDR3 loop is CASSLDAGQGVYNEQFF.

The rearrangement uses TRBV15 and TRBJ1-4; checking the TCRdb D call of TRBD1 is not possible without DNA. This CDR3 is built from 15 residues. Germline assignment: CDR1 LNHNV and CDR2 YYDKDF (reference sequence). The CDR3 loop is CATSRGGGVNEKLFF.

The rearrangement uses TRBV7-9 and TRBJ2-3; TCRdb's D gene call, TRBD1, goes unchecked for lack of DNA. This CDR3 spans 16 amino acids. CDR1 SEHNR and CDR2 FQNEAQ come from the germline V gene (reference sequence). CDR3 region: CASSQDSRISTDTQYF.

The genes are TRBV20-1 and TRBJ2-3. There are 15 residues in the CDR3. Per the germline V gene, CDR1 is DFQATT and CDR2 is SNEGSKA (reference sequence). CDR3 sequence: CSALIVGTSTDTQYF.

CDR3 amino acids: CASSLSSLAAYNEQFF. The rearrangement joins TRBV7-2 to TRBJ2-1; TCRdb lists TRBD2, though no DNA is available to test this call. The germline V gene encodes CDR1 SGHTA and CDR2 FQGNSA. The CDR3 is 16 amino acids.

V is TRBV7-2 and J is TRBJ2-3. CDR1 and CDR2 (germline): SGHTA, FQGNSA. The CDR3 consists of 11 residues. The CDR3 spells CASSGGSTQYF.

This sequence joins TRBV20-1 and TRBJ1-1; the D call from TCRdb, TRBD1, cannot be confirmed without DNA. Looked up from germline, CDR1 is DFQATT and CDR2 is SNEGSKA (reference sequence). The CDR3 has 14 residues. The CDR3 here is CSAPSGTGHTEAFF.

V usage is TRBV5-1 and J usage is TRBJ2-1; absent DNA, TCRdb's TRBD1 call cannot be checked. Germline V lookup: CDR1 SGHRS, CDR2 YFSETQ. The CDR3 runs to 16 residues. The CDR3 protein is CASKEGSLSSYNEQFF.

V gene TRBV7-2 combines with J gene TRBJ2-1; without DNA, the TCRdb call of TRBD1 cannot be checked. CDR1 and CDR2 (germline): SGHTA, FQGNSA. This CDR3 region has 16 residues. CDR3 residues: CASNQGAGLRYNEQFF. The entire variable domain, with the rest obtained from reference TRBV7-2 and TRBJ2-1, is as follows: GAGVSQSPSNKVTEKGKDVELRCDPISGHTALYWYRQSLGQGLEFLIYFQGNSAPDKSGLPSDRFSAERTGGSVSTLTIQRTQQEDSAVYLCASNQGAGLRYNEQFFGPGTRLTVL.

This chain connects TRBV24-1 to TRBJ2-3; TCRdb reports TRBD2, a call that lacks DNA to check it against. CDR1 KGHDR and CDR2 SFDVKD come from the germline V gene. This CDR3 spans 16 amino acids. CDR3 region: CATSDTSGTSTDTQYF.

The chain employs TRBV20-1 and TRBJ2-7; without DNA, the TCRdb call of TRBD2 cannot be checked. Germline V gives CDR1 DFQATT, CDR2 SNEGSKA (reference sequence). The CDR3 has 14 residues. The CDR3 reads CSATTAGRFYEQYF.